In its sample, the clone carrying this T cell receptor (beta chain) was seen once. TCRdb's table, derived via immunoSEQ multiplex PCR, lists solely in-frame clones and lacks some. In the table there are about 120,000 clones, roughly nine tenths of which are singletons. These data originate in a study of control samples from healthy donors and cancer patients. Germline CDR1 and CDR2: MDHEN and SYDVKM. The V gene lost 4 bases and the J gene lost 9 bases, with 20 bases spanning the gap. The CDR3 totals 15 residues. This rearrangement joins TRBV28 to TRBJ2-3; a possible D gene is TRBD2 (6 bases). The sample taken for sequencing was PBMCs. This sequence was found in a woman aged 45-60 years with colorectal cancer. Here the CDR3 reads CASSYDETSPGTQYF. As DNA, the CDR3 is TGTGCCAGCAGTTACGACGAGACTAGTCCTGGAACGCAGTATTTT.